What follows describes a single TCR beta chain. Terminally differentiated effector memory CD45RA+ cells were excluded from the naive CD8 cells, which were CD45RO-negative and positively selected for CCR7. TCRdb keeps only in-frame clones here, not all; method: immunoSEQ multiplex PCR. This sample has about 590,000 clones, with just under 97% found just once. The germline V gene encodes CDR1 SNHLY and CDR2 FYNNEI. V shed 7 bases and J shed 5 bases, with 18 bases lying between them. CDR3 length: 14 residues. The data derive from a study of shared clonotypes between healthy human individuals. Overall study: Samples came from a couple of female and a few male donors aged 18 to 49.

The specimen was naive CD8+ T cells sorted from blood. The clonotype originates from a woman in her 30s in good health. The gene calls are TRBV2 and TRBJ2-7, with D perhaps TRBD1 or TRBD2 (5 bases each). CDR3 nucleotides: TGTGCCAGCAACTCTGGGGGAGAGGGCAACGAGCAGTACTTC. Its protein product is CASNSGGEGNEQYF.